This T cell receptor beta chain was sequenced for a study of a mutant IDH1 vaccine in newly diagnosed glioma. Sequenced by immunoSEQ multiplex PCR; TCRdb stores in-frame clones only, minus some. The table has around 65,000 clones, approximately 80% seen once. Sample time point: week 11, during vaccination. Doses consisted of 300 ug of mutant IDH1 20-mer peptide each, paired with topical imiquimod. The CDR3 is made up of 15 amino acids. Germline CDR1 is ENHRY and CDR2 is SYGVKD. The V and J ends lost 3 bases and 7 bases, in that order; junction bases with no gene match: 8. Points on this clone: Its cognate antigen is unknown.

This rearrangement joins TRBV10-3 to TRBJ2-1, with 8 bases lining up with TRBD1. The specimen comprised PBMCs, sampled from a glioma patient whose treatment included an IDH1 peptide vaccine. The sequence was obtained from a man aged 45-65 years with glioma. DNA for the CDR3: TGTGCCATCAGTGATTTGCCGAGACAGGGGAATGAGCAGTTCTTC. Its translation: CAISDLPRQGNEQFF.